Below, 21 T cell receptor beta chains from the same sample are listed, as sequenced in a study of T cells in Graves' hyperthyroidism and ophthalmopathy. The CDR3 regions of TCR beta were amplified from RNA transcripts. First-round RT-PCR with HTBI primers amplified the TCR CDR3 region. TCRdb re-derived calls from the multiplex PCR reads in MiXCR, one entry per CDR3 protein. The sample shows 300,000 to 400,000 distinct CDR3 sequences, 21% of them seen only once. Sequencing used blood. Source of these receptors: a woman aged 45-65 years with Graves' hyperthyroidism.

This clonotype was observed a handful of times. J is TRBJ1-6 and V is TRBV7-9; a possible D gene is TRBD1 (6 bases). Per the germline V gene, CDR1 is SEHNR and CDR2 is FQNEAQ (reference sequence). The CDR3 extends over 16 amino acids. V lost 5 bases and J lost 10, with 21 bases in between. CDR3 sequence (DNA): TGTGCCAGCAGCCCGACGCCGGGGACCAGGGGATCACCCCTCCACTTT. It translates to CASSPTPGTRGSPLHF.

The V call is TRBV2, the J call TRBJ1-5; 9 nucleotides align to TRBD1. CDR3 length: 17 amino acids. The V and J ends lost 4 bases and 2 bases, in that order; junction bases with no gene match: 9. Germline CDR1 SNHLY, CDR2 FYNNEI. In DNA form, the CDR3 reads TGTGCCAGCAGTGTAGACAGGGGGGTGTTGGGCAATCAGCCCCAGCATTTT. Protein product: CASSVDRGVLGNQPQHF.

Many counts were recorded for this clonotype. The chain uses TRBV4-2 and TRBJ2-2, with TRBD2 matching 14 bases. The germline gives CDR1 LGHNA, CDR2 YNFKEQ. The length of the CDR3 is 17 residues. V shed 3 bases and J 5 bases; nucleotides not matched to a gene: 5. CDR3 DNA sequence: TGTGCCAGCAGCCAGCCGGGACTAGCGGGGGAGACCGGGGAGCTGTTTTTT. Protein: CASSQPGLAGETGELFF.

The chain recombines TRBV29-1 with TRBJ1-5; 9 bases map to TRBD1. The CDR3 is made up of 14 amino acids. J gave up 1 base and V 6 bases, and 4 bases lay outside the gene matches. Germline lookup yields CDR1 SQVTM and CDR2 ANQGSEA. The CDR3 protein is CSVTGTGSNQPQHF. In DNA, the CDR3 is TGCAGCGTCACCGGGACAGGGAGCAATCAGCCCCAGCATTTT.

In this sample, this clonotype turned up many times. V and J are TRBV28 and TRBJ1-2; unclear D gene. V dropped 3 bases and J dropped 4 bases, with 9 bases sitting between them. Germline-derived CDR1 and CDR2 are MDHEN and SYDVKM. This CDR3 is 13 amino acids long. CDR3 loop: CASSFLGSYGYTF. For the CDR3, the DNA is TGTGCCAGCAGTTTCCTGGGGTCCTATGGCTACACCTTC.

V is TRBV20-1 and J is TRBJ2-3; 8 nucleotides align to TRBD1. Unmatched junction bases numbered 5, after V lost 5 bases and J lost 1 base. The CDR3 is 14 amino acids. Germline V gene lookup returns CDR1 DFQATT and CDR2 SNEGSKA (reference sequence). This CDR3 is CSAQPTGGTDTQYF. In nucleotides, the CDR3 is TGCAGTGCTCAGCCGACAGGGGGCACAGATACGCAGTATTTT.

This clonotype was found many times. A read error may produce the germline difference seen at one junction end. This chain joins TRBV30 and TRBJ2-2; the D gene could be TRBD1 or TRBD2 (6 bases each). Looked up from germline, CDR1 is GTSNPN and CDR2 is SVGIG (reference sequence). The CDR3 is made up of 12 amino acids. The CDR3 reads CAWSGGAPASVF. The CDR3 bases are TGTGCCTGGAGTGGGGGGGCGCCGGCAAGTGTTTTT.

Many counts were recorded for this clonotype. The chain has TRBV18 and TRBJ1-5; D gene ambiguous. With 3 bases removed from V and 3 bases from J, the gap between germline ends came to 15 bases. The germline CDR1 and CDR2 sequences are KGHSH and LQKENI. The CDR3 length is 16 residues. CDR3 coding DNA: TGTGCCAGCTCACCTTCGGAAAGGCAGGTCAATCAGCCCCAGCATTTT. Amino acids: CASSPSERQVNQPQHF.

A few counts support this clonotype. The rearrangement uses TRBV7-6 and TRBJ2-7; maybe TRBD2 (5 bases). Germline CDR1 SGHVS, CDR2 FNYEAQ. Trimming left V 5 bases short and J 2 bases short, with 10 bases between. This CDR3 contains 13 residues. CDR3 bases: TGTGCCAGCAGCCGTTCGGAGGCCTACGAGCAGTACTTC. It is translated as CASSRSEAYEQYF.

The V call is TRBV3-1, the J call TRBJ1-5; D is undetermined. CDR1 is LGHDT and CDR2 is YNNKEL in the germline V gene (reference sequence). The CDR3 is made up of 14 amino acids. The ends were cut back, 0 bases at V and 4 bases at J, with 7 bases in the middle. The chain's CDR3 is CASSQENRNQPQHF. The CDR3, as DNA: TGTGCCAGCAGCCAAGAAAACCGAAATCAGCCCCAGCATTTT.

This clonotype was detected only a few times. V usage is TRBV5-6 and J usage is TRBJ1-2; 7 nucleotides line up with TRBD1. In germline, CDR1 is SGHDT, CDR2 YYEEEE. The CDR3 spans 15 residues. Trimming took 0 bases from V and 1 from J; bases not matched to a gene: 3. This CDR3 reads CASSLEGTDNYGYTF. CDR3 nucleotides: TGTGCCAGCAGCTTGGAGGGGACAGATAACTATGGCTACACCTTC.

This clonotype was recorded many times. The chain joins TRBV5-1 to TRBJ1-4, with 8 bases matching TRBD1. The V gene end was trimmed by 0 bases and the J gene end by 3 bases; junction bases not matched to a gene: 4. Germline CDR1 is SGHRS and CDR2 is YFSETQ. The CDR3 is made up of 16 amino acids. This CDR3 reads CASSLGTGTANEKLFF. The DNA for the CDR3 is TGCGCCAGCAGCTTGGGGACAGGGACCGCTAATGAAAAACTGTTTTTT.

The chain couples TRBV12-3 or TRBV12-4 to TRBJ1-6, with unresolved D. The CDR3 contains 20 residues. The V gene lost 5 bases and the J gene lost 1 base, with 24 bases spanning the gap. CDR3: CASSQPGNSIGWSYNSPLHF. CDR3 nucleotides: TGTGCCAGCAGTCAACCCGGGAATAGTATCGGGTGGTCCTATAATTCACCCCTCCACTTT.

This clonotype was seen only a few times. CDR3 protein: CASSSSGTVNTEAFF. CDR3 coding DNA: TGTGCCAGCAGCTCCAGTGGGACGGTGAACACTGAAGCTTTCTTT. The chain uses TRBV7-2 and TRBJ1-1; D perhaps matches TRBD1 (5 bases). Trimming cost V 4 bases and J 0 bases, with 12 bases left between them. CDR1 and CDR2 from the germline V gene are SGHTA and FQGNSA. The CDR3 loop spans 15 amino acids.

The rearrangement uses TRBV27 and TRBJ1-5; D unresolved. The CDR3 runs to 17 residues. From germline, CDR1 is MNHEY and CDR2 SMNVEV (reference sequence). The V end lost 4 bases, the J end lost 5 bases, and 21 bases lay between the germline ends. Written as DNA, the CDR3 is TGTGCCAGCAGTTCCCAGGTAGGCCATGGATTTGATCAGCCCCAGCATTTT. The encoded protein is CASSSQVGHGFDQPQHF.

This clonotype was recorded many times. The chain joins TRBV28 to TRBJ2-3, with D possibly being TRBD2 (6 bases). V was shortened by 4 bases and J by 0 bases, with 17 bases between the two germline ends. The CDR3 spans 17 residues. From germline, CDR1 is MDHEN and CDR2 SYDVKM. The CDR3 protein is CASSSQWGGTSTDTQYF. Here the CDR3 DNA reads TGTGCCAGCAGTTCCCAATGGGGCGGGACTAGCACAGATACGCAGTATTTT.

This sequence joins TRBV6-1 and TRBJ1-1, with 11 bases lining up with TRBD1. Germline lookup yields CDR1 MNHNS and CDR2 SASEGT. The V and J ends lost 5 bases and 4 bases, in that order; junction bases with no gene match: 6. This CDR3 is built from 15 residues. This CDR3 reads CASSLGDRGATEAFF. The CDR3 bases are TGTGCCAGCAGTCTGGGGGACAGGGGGGCCACTGAAGCTTTCTTT.

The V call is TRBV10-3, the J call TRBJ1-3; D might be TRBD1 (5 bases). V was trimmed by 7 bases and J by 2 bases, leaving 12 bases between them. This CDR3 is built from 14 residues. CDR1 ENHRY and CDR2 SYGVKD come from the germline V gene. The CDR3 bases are TGTGCCATCAAAGGGGAGAGGACTGGAAACACCATATATTTT. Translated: CAIKGERTGNTIYF.

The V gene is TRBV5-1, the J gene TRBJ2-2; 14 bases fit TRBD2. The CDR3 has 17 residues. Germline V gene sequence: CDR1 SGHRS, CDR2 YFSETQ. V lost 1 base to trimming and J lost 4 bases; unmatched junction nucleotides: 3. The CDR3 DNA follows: TGCGCCAGCAGCTTGATTGGACTAGCGGGAGGCACCGGGGAGCTGTTTTTT. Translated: CASSLIGLAGGTGELFF.

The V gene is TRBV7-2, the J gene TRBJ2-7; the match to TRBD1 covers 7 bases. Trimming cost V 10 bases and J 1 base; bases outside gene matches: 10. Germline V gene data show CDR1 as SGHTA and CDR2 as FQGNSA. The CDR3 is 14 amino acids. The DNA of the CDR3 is TGTGCCACCACTTGGACAGGCGAGTCCTACGAGCAGTACTTC. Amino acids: CATTWTGESYEQYF.

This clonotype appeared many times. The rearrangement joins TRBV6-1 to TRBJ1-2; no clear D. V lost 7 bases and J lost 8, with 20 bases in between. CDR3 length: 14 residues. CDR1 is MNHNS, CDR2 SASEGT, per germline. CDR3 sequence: CASTPLRGNPGYTF. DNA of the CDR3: TGTGCCAGCACCCCCCTCCGGGGTAACCCCGGCTACACCTTC.